Given below is one T cell receptor beta chain in context. Its antigen remains undetermined. No qualities accompany the bases; no much larger clone lies one base away. V is pared back by 1 base and J by 1 base, with 10 bases lying between the germline termini. Per the germline V gene, MNHEY is the CDR1 and SVGEGT is the CDR2. The CDR3 covers 15 residues, taking in both the cysteine and the phenylalanine. The only DNA kept is the CDR3, 45 bases in frame from the first base. Participants in the prospective study were aged about 18 to 95 years, lived in about two dozen United States geographic areas, and enrolled through a virtual design. To assign participants to cohorts, the prospective study relied on clinical history that participants themselves reported in a screening survey and a study questionnaire. Each participant in the prospective study had whole blood, serum and a nasopharyngeal or oropharyngeal swab collected by mobile phlebotomists. Participants in the prospective study had the option to provide additional blood draws and questionnaires over a roughly 2-month period. Before DNA extraction, prospective study blood samples were shipped either frozen or at room temperature.

The immunoSEQ Assay, a bias-controlled multiplex PCR, was used to amplify TCRbeta CDR3 regions from genomic DNA. In the source study's methods: Nucleated cell counts per sample were estimated from amplification of reference gene primers within the assay. To quantify the absolute abundance of each unique TCRbeta CDR3 rearrangement, sequence reads were collapsed and filtered. Productive Simpson clonality was computed per sample as the square root of Simpson's diversity index over productive rearrangements. In TCRdb, the immuneACCESS table is reduced to in-frame sequences with V and J assigned. These tables do not hold every clone; where another copy was compared, an unresolved V gene accounts for under half, and the others remain unexplained. That table gives V, J and clone size, and the DNA gave D and trimming. Here the sample has fewer than 250,000 clones; 88% occur a single time. Over 12% of the sample goes to the ten largest clones.

The data were taken from a study of blood T cell repertoires in COVID-19 (dated by TCRdb to 2020 to 2022). About the study as a whole: Samples from collaborators originated in the United States, Italy and Spain and spanned both the acute and convalescent phases of COVID-19. The prospective study material was composed of cDNA or gDNA derived from T cells, B-cell-depleted T cells, or PBMCs. The dataset comprised deeply sampled blood TCRbeta repertoires from subjects exposed to, actively infected with, or recovered from COVID-19. The repertoires were released in a freely available public database intended as a resource for research on the immune response to SARS-CoV-2. Samples came from the ongoing ImmuneRACE study (first 160 participants) plus 1,254 subjects from 6 global collaborators. Sample metadata almost always included a de-identified subject ID, COVID-19 status, age in years and sex. Where available, HLA class I and class II types were obtained from metadata supplied by the sample provider rather than from assay-based typing.

The paper's findings and limits, for the study overall: The quantity of clinical and demographic metadata differed by source and by participant and was supplied without curation.

The receptor was derived from a woman in her 50s with acute COVID-19. Recombination linked TRBV6-2 or TRBV6-3 to TRBJ1-1; the D gene is perhaps TRBD1, on 5 matching bases. Source material: PBMCs or T cells enriched from blood (not recorded which). The encoded CDR3 is CASSYFGTSNTEAFF. The DNA reads TGTGCCAGCAGTTACTTCGGGACTTCGAACACTGAAGCTTTCTTT.